A selection of T cell receptor beta chains follows, all from one sample in a study of blood T cell repertoires in COVID-19. Some clones are missing from TCRdb's copy, which holds only in-frame ones; the method was immunoSEQ multiplex PCR. The sample has just over 50,000 clones, less than 90% seen once. Material: peripheral blood. These receptors came from a human donor with active COVID-19. The donor label of this sample is uncertain. Both conserved end residues are trimmed from each CDR3. Clone sizes are given selectively: once, few, many, or a class where the clone is expanded.

CDR3: ASSLGQQETQY; V: TRBV5-6; size: -; J: TRBJ2-5; length: 11
CDR3: ASSWGRGPETPEAF; V: TRBV5-1; size: -; J: TRBJ1-1; length: 14
CDR3: ASSQAQIQY; V: TRBV3-1/TRBV3-2; size: -; J: TRBJ2-3; length: 9
CDR3: ASSGQGAYEQY; V: TRBV9; size: -; J: TRBJ2-7; length: 11
CDR3: ASSLAGPENNSPLH; V: TRBV5-1; size: few; J: TRBJ1-6; length: 14
CDR3: ASSYNREGYGYT; V: TRBV11-2; size: -; J: TRBJ1-2; length: 12
CDR3: ASSSLAGGPDTQY; V: TRBV7-3; size: -; J: TRBJ2-3; length: 13
CDR3: ASTKTLATGGFIYGYT; V: TRBV19; size: -; J: TRBJ1-2; length: 16
CDR3: ASSPRGTGLEKLF; V: TRBV7-8; size: -; J: TRBJ1-4; length: 13
CDR3: ASSLALTTSTDTQY; V: TRBV7-9; size: -; J: TRBJ2-3; length: 14
CDR3: ASSLGQRDNEQF; V: TRBV5-1; size: -; J: TRBJ2-1; length: 12
CDR3: ASSGPGTGTYNEQF; V: TRBV7-9; size: -; J: TRBJ2-1; length: 14
CDR3: ASSPEQGQSPLH; V: TRBV18; size: -; J: TRBJ1-6; length: 12
CDR3: SVTKFGTGSGYGYT; V: TRBV29-1; size: -; J: TRBJ1-2; length: 14
CDR3: ASSERQGGSYEQY; V: TRBV4-3; size: -; J: TRBJ2-7; length: 13
CDR3: ASSELTGVSNQPQH; V: TRBV2; size: -; J: TRBJ1-5; length: 14
CDR3: ASSFKELGANEQF; V: TRBV5-1; size: -; J: TRBJ2-1; length: 13
CDR3: ASSISQGPGYGYT; V: TRBV6-5; size: -; J: TRBJ1-2; length: 13
CDR3: ASTARSTNEKLF; V: TRBV5-1; size: -; J: TRBJ1-4; length: 12
CDR3: ASSFGQGRMILLGEKLF; V: TRBV7-2; size: -; J: TRBJ1-4; length: 17
CDR3: AISETGQGGGNQPQH; V: TRBV10-3; size: -; J: TRBJ1-5; length: 15
CDR3: AISETGARTGELF; V: TRBV10-3; size: -; J: TRBJ2-2; length: 13
CDR3: ASSPRGRSTDTQY; V: TRBV7-2; size: -; J: TRBJ2-3; length: 13
CDR3: ASTLGQGPPLDTEAF; V: TRBV19; size: -; J: TRBJ1-1; length: 15
CDR3: ASSKTGAYNEQF; V: TRBV6-5; size: -; J: TRBJ2-1; length: 12
CDR3: ASSPWTGVSNTEAF; V: TRBV5-1; size: -; J: TRBJ1-1; length: 14
CDR3: ASSEGTGLSLA; V: TRBV6-1; size: -; J: TRBJ1-3; length: 11
CDR3: ASSQATNTGELF; V: TRBV3-1/TRBV3-2; size: -; J: TRBJ2-2; length: 12
CDR3: ASSPYTSNQPQH; V: TRBV5-8; size: -; J: TRBJ1-5; length: 12
CDR3: ASSRTGLAGELF; V: TRBV18; size: once; J: TRBJ2-2; length: 12
CDR3: ASRWSGQDEQY; V: TRBV12-3/TRBV12-4; size: -; J: TRBJ2-7; length: 11
CDR3: ASSHERASGGADTQY; V: TRBV2; size: -; J: TRBJ2-3; length: 15
CDR3: ATSRSNPGGDQNQPQH; V: TRBV15; size: -; J: TRBJ1-5; length: 16
CDR3: ASSFRDSNSPLH; V: TRBV7-2; size: -; J: TRBJ1-6; length: 12
CDR3: ASSPDRDRGARLEAF; V: TRBV5-4; size: -; J: TRBJ1-1; length: 15
CDR3: AGKSGVRTDTQY; V: TRBV2; size: -; J: TRBJ2-3; length: 12